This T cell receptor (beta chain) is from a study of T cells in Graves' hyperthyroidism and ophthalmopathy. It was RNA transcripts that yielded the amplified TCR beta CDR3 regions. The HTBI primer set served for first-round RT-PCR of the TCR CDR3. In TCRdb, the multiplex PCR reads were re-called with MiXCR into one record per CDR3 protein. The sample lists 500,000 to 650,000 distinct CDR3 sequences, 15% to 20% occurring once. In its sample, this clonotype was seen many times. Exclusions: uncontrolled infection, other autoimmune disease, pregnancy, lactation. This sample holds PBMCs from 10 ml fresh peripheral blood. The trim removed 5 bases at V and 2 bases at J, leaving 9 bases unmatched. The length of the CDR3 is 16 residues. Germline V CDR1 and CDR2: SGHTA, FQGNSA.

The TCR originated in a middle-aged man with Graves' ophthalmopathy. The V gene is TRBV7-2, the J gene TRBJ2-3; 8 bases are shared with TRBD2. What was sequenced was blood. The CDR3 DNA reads TGTGCCAGCAGCCGACAGACTAGCGTTCCCACAGATACGCAGTATTTT. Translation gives CASSRQTSVPTDTQYF.